This T cell receptor beta chain was obtained from a study of blood T cell repertoires in COVID-19. Study details: Collection of acute and convalescent COVID-19 samples took place in the United States, Italy and Spain. PBMCs, B-cell-depleted T cells, or T cells provided the cDNA or gDNA that made up the material.

Per the original data handling: Estimated nucleated cell counts came from reference gene primer amplification. The repertoire was sequenced with immunoSEQ multiplex PCR; TCRdb's copy has only in-frame clones and lacks some. V, J and clone size reflect that table, while D and trimming were determined from the DNA. The sample lists about 240,000 clones; roughly four fifths were seen once. Specimen: peripheral blood. This sequence was found in a woman older than 75 with acute or convalescent COVID-19.

The CDR3 loop reads CASSLGTGRSNQPQHF. The CDR3 nucleotides are TGTGCCAGTAGTCTGGGGACAGGGAGAAGCAATCAGCCCCAGCATTTT. V gene TRBV19 combines with J gene TRBJ1-5, with 9 bases aligning to TRBD1. The J segment lost 1 base and the V segment lost 5 bases, leaving 6 bases of the junction unmatched. The germline CDR1 and CDR2 sequences are LNHDA and SQIVND (reference sequence). The CDR3 totals 16 residues.